Described below is a single T cell receptor beta chain sequence and its context. Antigen unknown. The sample is drawn from a study of cytomegalovirus exposure and HLA in healthy donors. General study results and limits: Sequencing depth roughly uniform across donors was assumed in presence/absence analyses.

The CDR3 spans 13 residues. Germline values: CDR1 LGHNA, CDR2 YNFKEQ. The ends were cut back, 0 bases at V and 5 bases at J, with 8 bases in the middle. PCR amplification relied on 60 Vbeta primers (plus 13 Jbeta primers). Measured with immunoSEQ multiplex PCR; TCRdb has only the in-frame clones, and not every one. In the table there are about 180,000 clones, 84% of which are singletons. Sequenced material: PBMCs. V is TRBV4-2 and J is TRBJ2-7; D perhaps matches TRBD2 (5 bases). The clonotype comes from a boy aged 2 to 10 in good health and CMV-seronegative. The CDR3 loop reads CASSQDEGDEQYF. CDR3 bases: TGTGCCAGCAGCCAAGACGAGGGCGACGAGCAGTACTTC.